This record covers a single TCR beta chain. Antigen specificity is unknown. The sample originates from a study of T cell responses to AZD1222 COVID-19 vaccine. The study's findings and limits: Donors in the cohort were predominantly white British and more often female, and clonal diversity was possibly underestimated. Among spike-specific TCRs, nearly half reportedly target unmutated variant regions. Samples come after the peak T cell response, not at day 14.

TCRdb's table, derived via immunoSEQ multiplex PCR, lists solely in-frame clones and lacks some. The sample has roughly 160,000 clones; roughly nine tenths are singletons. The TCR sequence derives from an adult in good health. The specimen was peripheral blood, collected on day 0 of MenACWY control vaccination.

The CDR3 spells CASSPGYSYEQYF. The CDR3 DNA follows: TGTGCCAGCAGCCCAGGCTACTCCTACGAGCAGTACTTC. This rearrangement joins TRBV11-2 to TRBJ2-7; D is unclear. Germline assignment: CDR1 SGHAT and CDR2 FQNNGV. Trimming took 5 bases from V and 0 from J, leaving 8 bases between them. This CDR3 is built from 13 residues.